This TCR beta chain was recovered during a study of T cells in Graves' hyperthyroidism and ophthalmopathy. The overall study: Sampling of peripheral blood happened at initial diagnosis, prior to any treatment.

Findings and limits, study-wide: Patients with ophthalmopathy were separated from those with stable hyperthyroidism by a 13 V-J model.

CDR3 size: 11 residues. Trimming cost V 7 bases and J 8 bases, with 11 bases left between them. The TCR beta CDR3 regions underwent amplification using RNA transcripts as the source. Primed by the HTBI set, a first-round RT-PCR was run on the TCR CDR3. One entry per CDR3 protein results from TCRdb running MiXCR on the multiplex PCR reads. The repertoire holds approximately 520,000 distinct CDR3 sequences, with around 21% as singletons. Fresh peripheral blood, roughly 9.8 ml of it, supplied the PBMCs. This clonotype appeared once. Its antigen is unknown. The sequence derives from a man between 18 and 29 years old with Graves' hyperthyroidism. The chain carries TRBV12-3 or TRBV12-4 and TRBJ1-2; no firm D call. Sequenced input: blood. The CDR3 loop is CASIGSVGYTF. The CDR3 coding sequence is TGTGCCAGCATCGGTTCCGTGGGCTACACCTTC.